The rows below give T cell receptor beta chains drawn from one sample of a study of cytomegalovirus exposure and HLA in healthy donors. Using immunoSEQ multiplex PCR, the repertoire was profiled, and TCRdb retains in-frame clones only, with some absent. The sample holds about 160,000 clones, roughly 79% seen once. The sequenced sample was PBMCs. These TCRs come from a woman aged 45-59 years in good health and CMV-seronegative. Each CDR3 is given with its conserved first and last residue. D genes are given only for firm matches. Clone size is shown for a subset of rows, as once, few, many or a class of expanded clone.

clone_size: few; d_call: NA; j_call: TRBJ2-7; v_call: TRBV30; cdr3_nt: TGTGCCTGGAGTCCCCGGGGAAACGAGCAGTACTTC; cdr3_aa: CAWSPRGNEQYF
clone_size: NA; d_call: NA; j_call: TRBJ1-1; v_call: TRBV19; cdr3_nt: TGTGCCAGTAGTACCCGACAGGCCCGTGAAGCTTTCTTT; cdr3_aa: CASSTRQAREAFF
clone_size: few; d_call: TRBD2; j_call: TRBJ2-3; v_call: TRBV28; cdr3_nt: TGTGCCAGCAGTTTATGGGCTAGCGGGAGGAGCACAGATACGCAGTATTTT; cdr3_aa: CASSLWASGRSTDTQYF
clone_size: NA; d_call: TRBD2; j_call: TRBJ2-5; v_call: TRBV7-9; cdr3_nt: TGTGCCAGCTCCCAAAGGAGGGTCGGACTAGCCCTTTCCCGGGAGACCCAGTACTTC; cdr3_aa: CASSQRRVGLALSRETQYF
clone_size: NA; d_call: TRBD2; j_call: TRBJ2-7; v_call: TRBV7-2; cdr3_nt: TGTGCCAGCAGCCCGTGGGGGGGAACCTACGAGCAGTACTTC; cdr3_aa: CASSPWGGTYEQYF
clone_size: NA; d_call: TRBD2; j_call: TRBJ2-7; v_call: TRBV28; cdr3_nt: TGTGCCAGCAGTCCAAGCGGGAGCACCGGCTACGAGCAGTACTTC; cdr3_aa: CASSPSGSTGYEQYF
clone_size: NA; d_call: NA; j_call: TRBJ2-7; v_call: TRBV7-9; cdr3_nt: TGTGCCAGCAGCTTTCACCGGGAGTCGTCCTACGAGCAGTACTTC; cdr3_aa: CASSFHRESSYEQYF
clone_size: NA; d_call: NA; j_call: TRBJ2-7; v_call: TRBV29-1; cdr3_nt: TGCAGCGTTGTTTTCCCCTCGGACGAGCAGTACTTC; cdr3_aa: CSVVFPSDEQYF
clone_size: NA; d_call: NA; j_call: TRBJ1-1; v_call: TRBV7-6; cdr3_nt: TGTGCCAGCAGCCGCCGGGGGAACACTGAAGCTTTCTTT; cdr3_aa: CASSRRGNTEAFF
clone_size: NA; d_call: NA; j_call: TRBJ2-1; v_call: TRBV19; cdr3_nt: TGTGCCAGTAGTATCGGAGCGCTCACCTACAATGAGCAGTTCTTC; cdr3_aa: CASSIGALTYNEQFF
clone_size: NA; d_call: TRBD1; j_call: TRBJ1-1; v_call: TRBV7-8; cdr3_nt: TGTGCCAGCAGCAGGGGACAGGGGGAGACTGAAGCTTTCTTT; cdr3_aa: CASSRGQGETEAFF
clone_size: NA; d_call: NA; j_call: TRBJ1-1; v_call: TRBV19; cdr3_nt: TGTGCCAGTAACGTAAGGGGAATGTCGGACACTGAAGCTTTCTTT; cdr3_aa: CASNVRGMSDTEAFF
clone_size: NA; d_call: NA; j_call: TRBJ2-1; v_call: TRBV5-8; cdr3_nt: TGTGCCAGCAGCTTGAGTAGTTTAGCCCCTTACAATGAGCAGTTCTTC; cdr3_aa: CASSLSSLAPYNEQFF
clone_size: NA; d_call: TRBD1; j_call: TRBJ1-6; v_call: TRBV27; cdr3_nt: TGTGCCAGCAGTTCTGGGACAGGTGGTTCACCCCTCCACTTT; cdr3_aa: CASSSGTGGSPLHF
clone_size: NA; d_call: NA; j_call: TRBJ2-1; v_call: TRBV27; cdr3_nt: TGTGCCAGCAGTTTATTCCTAGATTCAGAGCAGTTCTTC; cdr3_aa: CASSLFLDSEQFF
clone_size: once; d_call: NA; j_call: TRBJ2-1; v_call: TRBV6-4; cdr3_nt: TGTGCCAGCAGTCCCACAAGCTACAATGAGCAGTTCTTC; cdr3_aa: CASSPTSYNEQFF
clone_size: few; d_call: TRBD2; j_call: TRBJ2-5; v_call: TRBV2; cdr3_nt: TGTGCCACCGCATTAGGACTAGATAGGACCCAGTACTTC; cdr3_aa: CATALGLDRTQYF
clone_size: few; d_call: NA; j_call: TRBJ2-7; v_call: TRBV19; cdr3_nt: TGTGCCAGTAGTATAGCCCCGGGGACTCACGAGCAGTACTTC; cdr3_aa: CASSIAPGTHEQYF
clone_size: NA; d_call: TRBD2; j_call: TRBJ2-3; v_call: TRBV7-9; cdr3_nt: TGTTCCAGCAGCTTAATGGCGGGGGGGGGAACAGATACGCAGTATTTT; cdr3_aa: CSSSLMAGGGTDTQYF
clone_size: NA; d_call: NA; j_call: TRBJ2-1; v_call: TRBV27; cdr3_nt: TGTGCCAGCAGTTTAGAGGCGGGCCCCCCCTATGAGCAGTTCTTC; cdr3_aa: CASSLEAGPPYEQFF
clone_size: NA; d_call: TRBD2; j_call: TRBJ2-7; v_call: TRBV6-5; cdr3_nt: TGTGCCAGCAGTTACTCGAGGGGCGGGGGCGAGCAGTACTTC; cdr3_aa: CASSYSRGGGEQYF
clone_size: few; d_call: TRBD2; j_call: TRBJ2-7; v_call: TRBV4-3; cdr3_nt: TGCGCCAGCAGCCCAGAGGCACTAGCGGGAGCTTACGAGCAGTACTTC; cdr3_aa: CASSPEALAGAYEQYF
clone_size: NA; d_call: TRBD2; j_call: TRBJ2-1; v_call: TRBV7-6; cdr3_nt: TGTGCCAGCAGCTTAGTCAGCGGGGGGTCCTACAATGAGCAGTTCTTC; cdr3_aa: CASSLVSGGSYNEQFF
clone_size: NA; d_call: NA; j_call: TRBJ2-7; v_call: TRBV5-1; cdr3_nt: TGCGCCAGCAGCTTGGCCGGGCAGGGGGGCGAGCAGTACTTC; cdr3_aa: CASSLAGQGGEQYF
clone_size: NA; d_call: NA; j_call: TRBJ2-7; v_call: TRBV6-5; cdr3_nt: TGTGCCAGCAGCCTCACACAGGGGGGGTTCTACGAGCAGTACTTC; cdr3_aa: CASSLTQGGFYEQYF
clone_size: NA; d_call: TRBD1; j_call: TRBJ1-1; v_call: TRBV7-2; cdr3_nt: TGTGCCAGCAGTTCTACTGACAGGGGGCCTCGAGCTTTCTTT; cdr3_aa: CASSSTDRGPRAFF
clone_size: NA; d_call: TRBD2; j_call: TRBJ2-1; v_call: TRBV4-3; cdr3_nt: TGCGCCAGCAGCCAAGGACTAGCGGACTACAATGAGCAGTTCTTC; cdr3_aa: CASSQGLADYNEQFF